This record looks at one T cell receptor beta chain sequence and its context. Ipilimumab CTLA-4 blockade and focal radiation were given to patients with chemo-refractory metastatic non-small-cell lung cancer. The data were produced by immunoSEQ multiplex PCR, yet TCRdb's version contains in-frame clones alone and is incomplete. The table lists about 87,000 clones, approximately 86% of them singletons, with 16% in the top ten. This record comes from a study of radiotherapy plus CTLA-4 blockade in lung cancer. Across the whole study: Objective responses arose in around a sixth of patients, and around 32% experienced disease control.

Trimming removed 1 base at V and 6 bases at J, with 10 bases between. Germline CDR1 reads MNHEY; CDR2 reads SMNVEV (reference sequence). This CDR3 is built from 14 residues. V is TRBV27 and J is TRBJ1-5; D is unclear. The TCR originated in a human donor with non-small cell lung cancer that progressed on radiotherapy plus ipilimumab. The sample in question was peripheral blood, obtained from a patient treated with radiotherapy plus ipilimumab. CDR3 nucleotides: TGTGCCAGCAGTTTATGGGGAGAGGGTCAGCCCCAGCATTTT. It encodes CASSLWGEGQPQHF.